This TCR beta chain was retrieved from a study of blood T cell repertoires in COVID-19. The method was immunoSEQ multiplex PCR; TCRdb's version includes in-frame clones alone and lacks a portion of them. This sample has about 330,000 clones, with roughly 90% found just once. This clone came up once. The sample consisted of PBMCs or T cells enriched from blood (not recorded which). The sequence was obtained from a woman under 40 who had recovered from COVID-19.

Written as DNA, the CDR3 is TGTGCCAGCAGCCAGGGCGGACAGTACGGAAACACCATATATTTT. Its protein is CASSQGGQYGNTIYF. The chain carries TRBV3-1 (or the pseudogene TRBV3-2) and TRBJ1-3; perhaps TRBD1 as D (6 bases). V was clipped by 3 bases and J by 4 bases, with 13 bases between them. This CDR3 is 15 amino acids long. The germline V gene encodes CDR1 LGHDT and CDR2 YNNKEL (reference sequence).